This is a list of T cell receptor beta chains from one sample in a study of OX40 agonist ivuxolimab in advanced cancers. Some clones are missing from TCRdb's copy, which holds only in-frame ones; the method was immunoSEQ multiplex PCR. The table shows approximately 49,000 clones, with 75% to 85% occurring only once. The sample in question was CD4+ or CD8+ T cells sorted from blood, obtained in a trial of the OX40 agonist ivuxolimab. These receptors came from an adult with an advanced solid tumor such as melanoma, head and neck, liver or kidney cancer. CDR3s include the opening cysteine and the closing phenylalanine or tryptophan. D genes are given only for firm matches. Size tells how often a clone was seen (once, few, many) or the class of an expanded clone, and some rows leave it out.

. TRBJ1-4 TRBV6-1 . CASSEVVRRVF TGTGCCAGCAGTGAAGTAGTAAGAAGGGTTTTT
few TRBJ2-5 TRBV7-2 . CASSFQGGKQETQYF TGTGCCAGCAGCTTCCAGGGGGGGAAACAAGAGACCCAGTACTTC
few TRBJ1-5 TRBV19 . CASSIGQGLGQPQHF TGTGCCAGTAGTATTGGGCAGGGCTTGGGACAGCCCCAGCATTTT
. TRBJ2-4 TRBV5-7 . CASNRASAKNIQYF TGTGCCAGCAACCGGGCCTCTGCCAAAAACATTCAGTACTTC
medium-sized TRBJ1-2 TRBV5-1 TRBD1 CASSAQGARYGYTF TGCGCCAGCAGCGCACAGGGGGCACGCTATGGCTACACCTTC
. TRBJ2-5 TRBV6-6 TRBD1 CASSSPGQGVETQYF TGTGCCAGCAGTTCCCCGGGACAGGGGGTTGAGACCCAGTACTTC
. TRBJ1-2 TRBV29-1 . CSVWQDNYGYTF TGCAGCGTTTGGCAGGACAACTATGGCTACACCTTC
. TRBJ2-7 TRBV10-1 TRBD1 CASSELDRESYEQYF TGCGCCAGCAGTGAGTTAGACAGGGAATCCTACGAGCAGTACTTC
. TRBJ1-6 TRBV5-1 . CASSWVGTSPGSPLHF TGCGCCAGCAGCTGGGTGGGGACGTCCCCCGGTTCACCCCTCCACTTT
few TRBJ2-5 TRBV5-4 . CASSSLQGETQYF TGTGCCAGCAGCTCCCTTCAGGGGGAGACCCAGTACTTC
. TRBJ2-1 TRBV5-4 TRBD2 CASSKGLTGGNEQFF TGTGCCAGCAGCAAGGGACTAACCGGAGGAAATGAGCAGTTCTTC
. TRBJ2-3 TRBV5-4 TRBD1 CASSPGTGRTDTQYF TGTGCCAGCAGCCCTGGGACAGGGAGAACAGATACGCAGTATTTT
once TRBJ1-2 TRBV7-8 . CASSLAGQSYGYTF TGTGCCAGCAGCTTAGCGGGGCAGAGCTATGGCTACACCTTC
. TRBJ2-1 TRBV5-4 TRBD2 CASSQRLAGAATDEQFF TGTGCCAGCAGCCAAAGACTAGCGGGGGCCGCTACGGATGAGCAGTTCTTC
. TRBJ2-3 TRBV10-3 TRBD2 CAISESGGSYTQYF TGTGCCATCAGTGAGTCCGGGGGGAGCTATACGCAGTATTTT
. TRBJ2-5 TRBV6-5 . CASSYGQALGTQYF TGTGCCAGCAGTTACGGGCAGGCCCTAGGGACCCAGTACTTC
. TRBJ2-7 TRBV7-2 . CASSSRGGGAFYEQYF TGTGCCAGCAGCTCCCGGGGAGGGGGCGCCTTCTACGAGCAGTACTTC
. TRBJ2-1 TRBV4-1 . CASSRLGAASRYEQFF TGCGCCAGCAGTCGCCTGGGCGCGGCTAGCAGGTATGAGCAGTTCTTC
once TRBJ1-5 TRBV7-9 TRBD1 CASSLEGGESNQPQHF TGTGCCAGCAGCTTAGAAGGGGGCGAGAGCAATCAGCCCCAGCATTTT
. TRBJ2-3 TRBV10-3 . CAITGDLLTDTQYF TGTGCCATCACAGGGGACTTACTCACAGATACGCAGTATTTT
. TRBJ1-2 TRBV6-6 . CASSQLVGGDYGYTF TGTGCCAGCAGTCAGCTGGTGGGTGGAGATTATGGCTACACCTTC
. TRBJ1-3 TRBV30 . CAWGIGSGNTIYF TGTGCCTGGGGCATTGGCTCTGGAAACACCATATATTTT
few TRBJ2-7 TRBV6-5 TRBD1 CASSYSQGAYEQYF TGTGCCAGCAGTTACAGTCAGGGGGCCTACGAGCAGTACTTC
. TRBJ2-5 TRBV7-7 TRBD1 CASSLAATGGETQYF TGTGCTAGCAGCTTAGCGGCTACAGGGGGAGAGACCCAGTACTTC
few TRBJ1-4 TRBV29-1 TRBD1 CSVGRQGAANEKLFF TGCAGCGTTGGTAGACAGGGGGCCGCTAATGAAAAACTGTTTTTT
. TRBJ2-2 TRBV4-1 . CASSQDLGFYTGELFF TGCGCCAGCAGCCAAGATTTGGGGTTTTACACCGGGGAGCTGTTTTTT
. TRBJ2-2 TRBV19 . CASTARGGTGELFF TGTGCCAGTACCGCCAGGGGGGGCACCGGGGAGCTGTTTTTT
. TRBJ2-1 TRBV20-1 . CSARLSNEQFF TGCAGTGCTAGACTTTCGAATGAGCAGTTCTTC
once TRBJ2-7 TRBV7-6 TRBD2 CASSSLAGVMYEQYF TGTGCCAGCAGCTCGCTAGCGGGGGTTATGTACGAGCAGTACTTC
few TRBJ1-3 TRBV5-5 . CASNIPGAGNTIYF TGTGCCAGCAACATTCCAGGGGCTGGAAACACCATATATTTT
. TRBJ1-3 TRBV7-9 . CASSLAGTSGNTIYF TGTGCCAGCAGCTTAGCCGGGACATCGGGAAACACCATATATTTT
. TRBJ2-5 TRBV4-2 . CASSQVLGETQYF TGTGCCAGCAGCCAAGTTCTGGGAGAGACCCAGTACTTC
. TRBJ2-7 TRBV10-2 TRBD2 CATQTSGAYEQYF TGCGCCACCCAGACTAGCGGGGCCTACGAGCAGTACTTC
. TRBJ2-5 TRBV6-5 . CASSSLLTPDQETQYF TGTGCCAGCAGTTCACTCCTGACACCCGACCAAGAGACCCAGTACTTC
. TRBJ1-5 TRBV7-2 . CASSLGGVNQPQHF TGTGCCAGCAGCCTGGGGGGGGTCAATCAGCCCCAGCATTTT
. TRBJ2-6 TRBV19 . CASSYSGANVLTF TGTGCCAGCTCTTACTCTGGGGCCAACGTCCTGACTTTC
. TRBJ1-2 TRBV6-5 TRBD1 CASSQDRWGYTF TGTGCCAGCAGTCAGGACAGGTGGGGCTACACCTTC
. TRBJ1-6 TRBV9 TRBD1 CASSVTGDGSPLHF TGTGCCAGCAGCGTGACAGGGGATGGATCACCCCTCCACTTT